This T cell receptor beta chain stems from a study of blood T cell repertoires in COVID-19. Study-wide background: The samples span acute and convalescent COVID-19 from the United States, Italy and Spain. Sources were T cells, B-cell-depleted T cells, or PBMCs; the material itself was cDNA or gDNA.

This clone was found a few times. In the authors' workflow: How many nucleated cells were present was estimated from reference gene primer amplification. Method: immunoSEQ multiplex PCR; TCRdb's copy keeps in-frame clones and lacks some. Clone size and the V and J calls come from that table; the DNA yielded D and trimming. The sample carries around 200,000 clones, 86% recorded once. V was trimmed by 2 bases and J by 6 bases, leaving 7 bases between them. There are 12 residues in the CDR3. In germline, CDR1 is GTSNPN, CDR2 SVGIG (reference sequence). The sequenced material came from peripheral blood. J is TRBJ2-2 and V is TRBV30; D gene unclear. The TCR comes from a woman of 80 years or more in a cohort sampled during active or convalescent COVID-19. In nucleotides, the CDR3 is TGTGCCTGGAGTCGAGGTCCCGGGGAGCTGTTTTTT. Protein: CAWSRGPGELFF.